This T cell receptor (beta chain) was documented in a study of T cell responses to AZD1222 COVID-19 vaccine. Using immunoSEQ multiplex PCR, the repertoire was profiled, and TCRdb retains in-frame clones only, with some absent. Here the sample spans around 150,000 clones, about 90% being singletons. The V end was cut by 2 bases, the J end by 6 bases, with 13 bases between. CDR3 length: 15 amino acids. In germline, CDR1 is SEHNR, CDR2 FQNEAQ (reference sequence). V usage is TRBV7-9 and J usage is TRBJ1-4; unclear D gene. The material sequenced was peripheral blood, taken 28 days after the second AZD1222 dose. The source is an adult who received the AZD1222 COVID-19 vaccine. The CDR3 coding sequence is TGTGCCAGCAGCTTAACGGCAGGAGCGGATGAAAAACTGTTTTTT. It codes for CASSLTAGADEKLFF.